Listed below are T cell receptor beta chains from one sample, sequenced in a study of blood T cells in healthy people across ages. TCRdb reanalysed the 5' RACE reads using MiXCR and keeps one entry per CDR3 protein. The table lists 700,000 to 900,000 distinct CDR3 sequences, approximately 55% of them singletons. Sequencing was done on a sample of blood. Source of these receptors: an elderly man in good health. Each CDR3 is given with its conserved first and last residue. The D gene is left open where the match is weak. Clone size is not always given. Where it is, it says once, few, many or a class for expanded clones.

>TRBD2|many|TRBJ2-7|TRBV7-2
TGTGCCAGCAGCTTAGGGCTAGCGGGACGACCCTCCTACGAGCAGTACTTC
CASSLGLAGRPSYEQYF
>NA|NA|TRBJ2-1|TRBV7-2
TGTGCCAGCAGTCCCGGGAGCAATCGGAACAATGAGCAGTTCTTC
CASSPGSNRNNEQFF
>NA|NA|TRBJ2-7|TRBV10-3
TGTGCCATCAGCCCTCCTTCCTTCGAGCAGTACTTC
CAISPPSFEQYF
>TRBD1|few|TRBJ2-3|TRBV6-5
TGTGCCAGCAGTTACTCAGGACAGGGCCATACGCAGTATTTT
CASSYSGQGHTQYF
>TRBD2|NA|TRBJ2-1|TRBV5-1
TGCGCCAGCAGCTTGAAGGCGGGAGGGGGCAATGAGCAGTTCTTC
CASSLKAGGGNEQFF
>NA|few|TRBJ1-2|TRBV3-1
TGTGCCAGCAGCCATTCCCTCGGGGGTGGCTACACCTTC
CASSHSLGGGYTF
>NA|NA|TRBJ2-1|TRBV28
TGTGCCAGCAGTTTAAGGCCGAGCTTCAATGAGCAGTTCTTC
CASSLRPSFNEQFF
>NA|NA|TRBJ1-3|TRBV3-1
TGTGCCAGCAGCCAGGGAAGGCGGAGGCCCTCTGGAAACACCATATATTTT
CASSQGRRRPSGNTIYF
>TRBD1|once|TRBJ1-2|TRBV12-3/TRBV12-4
TGTGCCAGCAGTTTTGCTGGGTGGGACAGGGGTACGGATGGCTACACCTTC
CASSFAGWDRGTDGYTF
>TRBD2|NA|TRBJ2-4|TRBV4-2
TGTGCCAGCAGCCAAGGTCCTAGCGGGACCCCCGGGAACATTCAGCACTTC
CASSQGPSGTPGNIQHF
>NA|NA|TRBJ1-5|TRBV21-1
TGTGCCAGCAGCAAGGCCCCCGGGACACCTAATCAGCCCCAGCATTTT
CASSKAPGTPNQPQHF
>TRBD1|few|TRBJ2-7|TRBV5-4
TGTGCCAGCAGCTTCGACAGGGGGTCCCATGAAACGCAGTACTTC
CASSFDRGSHETQYF
>TRBD2|few|TRBJ2-7|TRBV27
TGTGCCAGCAGTTTAAAGGCGGGAGGGCCCTACGAGCAGTACTTC
CASSLKAGGPYEQYF
>TRBD1|NA|TRBJ2-7|TRBV3-1
TGTGCCAGCAGCCAAGATCCGGGACAGTCCTACGAGCAGTACTTC
CASSQDPGQSYEQYF
>NA|NA|TRBJ2-1|TRBV12-3/TRBV12-4
TGTGCCAGCAGTTTATTAGAGACCCAGTTCTTC
CASSLLETQFF
>TRBD2|few|TRBJ2-7|TRBV20-1
TGCAGTGCGACAACAGGGGGCAGAGGACTAGCGGGGACCTACGAGCAGTACTTC
CSATTGGRGLAGTYEQYF
>TRBD2|NA|TRBJ2-5|TRBV20-1
TGCAGTGTTGGGGAGGGCCGGGGGGAGACCCAGTACTTC
CSVGEGRGETQYF
>TRBD2|NA|TRBJ2-7|TRBV12-3/TRBV12-4
TGTGCCAGCAGTCGGACTAGCGGGAGTTTCACCTACGAGCAGTACTTC
CASSRTSGSFTYEQYF
>NA|NA|TRBJ2-5|TRBV5-1
TGCGCCAGCAGCCCCTCTCCGGGATGGGGGCGAGAGACCCAGTACTTC
CASSPSPGWGRETQYF
>NA|many|TRBJ2-7|TRBV29-1
TGCAGCGTTGTGGCAGGGACCTACGAGCAGTACTTC
CSVVAGTYEQYF
>NA|once|TRBJ2-1|TRBV29-1
TGCAGCGGAGGGTCCCGACAGGTGTCCTACAATGAGCAGTTCTTC
CSGGSRQVSYNEQFF
>NA|NA|TRBJ2-7|TRBV5-1
TGCGCCAGCAGCTCGGCGGGGTGGTCCTACGAGCAGTACTTC
CASSSAGWSYEQYF
>NA|NA|TRBJ1-5|TRBV9
TGTGCCAGCAACGTAGGGGAACTTAGCAATCAGCCCCAGCATTTT
CASNVGELSNQPQHF
>NA|NA|TRBJ2-5|TRBV29-1
TGCAGCGCCGACAGGTCCGTAGGGACCCAGTACTTC
CSADRSVGTQYF
>NA|NA|TRBJ2-5|TRBV28
TGTGCCAGCAGTTACTCCCGCGGGACCCAGTACTTC
CASSYSRGTQYF
>TRBD2|NA|TRBJ2-5|TRBV20-1
TGCAGTGCTAGAGATCGAGCGGGAGAATTCTGGGAGACCCAGTACTTC
CSARDRAGEFWETQYF
>TRBD2|NA|TRBJ2-5|TRBV2
TGTGCCAGCAGCGGACTGGTACTAGCGGGGTTACGGACCCAGTACTTC
CASSGLVLAGLRTQYF
>NA|NA|TRBJ2-5|TRBV20-1
TGCAGTGCTAAGTCCGGGAGCGTCCCAGGGGAGACCCAGTACTTC
CSAKSGSVPGETQYF
>TRBD2|few|TRBJ2-5|TRBV5-1
TGCGCCAGCAGCTCCGGGACTAGGGGGACGGAGACCCAGTACTTC
CASSSGTRGTETQYF
>TRBD1|NA|TRBJ2-3|TRBV20-1
TGCAGTGCTAGGGGAATAGGGACAGGAACCGAGGTCGCAGATACGCAGTATTTT
CSARGIGTGTEVADTQYF
>TRBD2|NA|TRBJ2-4|TRBV27
TGTGCCAGCAGCCGGACTAGCGGGGCCTCGTACTTC
CASSRTSGASYF
>TRBD2|NA|TRBJ2-1|TRBV7-2
TGTGCCGGCCCACCTAGCGGGATGGGCAATGAGCAGTTCTTC
CAGPPSGMGNEQFF
>TRBD1|NA|TRBJ2-6|TRBV19
TGTGCCAGTAGTCACACGACAGGGGCCGGGGCCAACGTCCTGACTTTC
CASSHTTGAGANVLTF
>NA|NA|TRBJ2-1|TRBV2
TGTGCCAGCAGTGCTAAGGGTGTAGGATACAATGAGCAGTTCTTC
CASSAKGVGYNEQFF
>TRBD2|once|TRBJ2-3|TRBV11-2
TGTGCCAGCAGCTTAGTACGGCGACTAGCGGGAGGACCCCGCCGGGCAGATACGCAGTATTTT
CASSLVRRLAGGPRRADTQYF
>NA|NA|TRBJ1-2|TRBV20-1
TGCAGTGCTAGAGGGGACACGTACGCCTATGGCTACACCTTC
CSARGDTYAYGYTF
>NA|NA|TRBJ2-2|TRBV2
TGTGCCAGCCGGCGCAGTGCGAACACCGGGGAGCTGTTTTTT
CASRRSANTGELFF
>NA|NA|TRBJ2-1|TRBV7-9
TGTGCCAGCAGCTCTCTTTATGAGCAGTTCTTC
CASSSLYEQFF
>NA|NA|TRBJ1-4|TRBV5-1
TGCGCCAGCAGCTTGGAGGCGGGGACAACTAATGAAAAACTGTTTTTT
CASSLEAGTTNEKLFF